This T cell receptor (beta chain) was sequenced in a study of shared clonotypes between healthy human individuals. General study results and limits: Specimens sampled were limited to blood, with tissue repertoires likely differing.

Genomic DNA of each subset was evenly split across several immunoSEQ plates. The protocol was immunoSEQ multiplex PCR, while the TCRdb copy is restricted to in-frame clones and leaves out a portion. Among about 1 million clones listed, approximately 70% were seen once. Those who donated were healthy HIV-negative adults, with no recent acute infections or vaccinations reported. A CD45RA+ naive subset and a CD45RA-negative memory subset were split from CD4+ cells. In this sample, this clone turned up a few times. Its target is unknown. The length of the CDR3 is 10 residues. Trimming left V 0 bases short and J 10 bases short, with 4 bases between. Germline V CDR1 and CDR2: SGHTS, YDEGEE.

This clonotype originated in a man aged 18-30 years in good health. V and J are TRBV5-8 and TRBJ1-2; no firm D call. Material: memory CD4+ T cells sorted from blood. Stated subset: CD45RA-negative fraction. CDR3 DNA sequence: TGTGCCAGCAGCTTGGATTTCTACACCTTC. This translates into CASSLDFYTF.